These T cell receptor beta chains were read from a single sample in a study of blood T cell repertoires in COVID-19. TCRdb's table, derived via immunoSEQ multiplex PCR, lists solely in-frame clones and lacks some. The table includes fewer than 70,000 clones, approximately 89% detected once. The sample taken for sequencing was peripheral blood. The receptors shown here come from a man in his fifties with active COVID-19. The CDR3 runs from the conserved cysteine through the conserved F or W. The D gene is left open where the match is weak. A row's size may be missing; if present it is once, few, many or a size class.

>TRBJ1-2|-|-|TRBV6-5
CASRGLYGYTF
TGTGCCAGCAGGGGGCTCTATGGCTACACCTTC
>TRBJ2-3|once|TRBD2|TRBV10-2
CASGGLAGGSSTDTQYF
TGCGCCAGCGGAGGGTTAGCGGGGGGATCTAGCACAGATACGCAGTATTTT
>TRBJ1-1|-|TRBD1|TRBV7-9
CASSRPDRGRTEAFF
TGTGCCAGCAGCCGCCCTGACAGGGGGCGTACTGAAGCTTTCTTT
>TRBJ2-7|-|-|TRBV24-1
CANHRGRTYEQYF
TGTGCCAACCACCGCGGCCGAACCTACGAGCAGTACTTC
>TRBJ2-1|-|TRBD2|TRBV5-1
CASSQGLAGGHEQFF
TGCGCCAGCAGCCAGGGACTAGCGGGGGGGCACGAGCAGTTCTTC
>TRBJ2-7|-|-|TRBV3-1/TRBV3-2
CASSPRGGPYEQYF
TGTGCCAGCAGCCCTCGGGGAGGACCCTACGAGCAGTACTTC
>TRBJ1-1|-|-|TRBV7-3
CASSNRRGTEAFF
TGTGCCAGCAGCAACCGTAGGGGCACTGAAGCTTTCTTT
>TRBJ2-7|-|TRBD1|TRBV6-2/TRBV6-3
CASSYGTGGSYEQYF
TGTGCCAGCAGTTACGGGACAGGGGGGTCCTACGAGCAGTACTTC
>TRBJ1-1|-|-|TRBV6-5
CASAFWAINGGEAFF
TGTGCCAGCGCCTTCTGGGCCATCAATGGTGGTGAAGCTTTCTTT
>TRBJ1-6|few|TRBD1|TRBV5-6
CASSIDRARSYNSPLHF
TGTGCCAGCAGCATCGACAGGGCCCGCTCCTATAATTCACCCCTCCACTTT
>TRBJ1-1|-|-|TRBV7-9
CASSLQSPEAFF
TGTGCCAGCAGCCTTCAGTCGCCTGAAGCTTTCTTT
>TRBJ1-1|-|-|TRBV5-1
CASSFQTENTEAFF
TGCGCCAGCAGCTTCCAGACAGAGAACACTGAAGCTTTCTTT
>TRBJ1-6|-|-|TRBV2
CASREFESSPLHF
TGTGCCAGCAGGGAATTCGAGTCCTCACCCCTCCACTTT
>TRBJ2-5|-|-|TRBV10-2
CASSGARPAGTQYF
TGCGCCAGCAGTGGCGCACGCCCAGCAGGGACCCAGTACTTC
>TRBJ2-5|-|TRBD2|TRBV6-6
CASSYFAGGQGETQYF
TGTGCCAGCAGTTACTTCGCGGGGGGGCAGGGAGAGACCCAGTACTTC
>TRBJ2-7|-|-|TRBV7-9
CASSLLAEQYF
TGTGCCAGCAGCTTACTAGCGGAGCAGTACTTC
>TRBJ1-4|-|-|TRBV7-8
CASSPTATNEKLFF
TGTGCCAGCAGCCCGACAGCAACTAATGAAAAACTGTTTTTT
>TRBJ1-2|-|TRBD1|TRBV18
CASSPESGTAYGYTF
TGTGCCAGCTCACCCGAGTCCGGGACAGCCTATGGCTACACCTTC
>TRBJ2-2|-|-|TRBV7-8
CASSSRRSQMRGGNTGELFF
TGTGCCAGCAGCTCCCGACGGTCCCAAATGAGGGGGGGGAACACCGGGGAGCTGTTTTTT
>TRBJ2-6|-|TRBD1|TRBV23-1
CASSQPGQGTSGANVLTF
TGCGCCAGCAGTCAACCGGGACAGGGTACCTCTGGGGCCAACGTCCTGACTTTC
>TRBJ2-1|-|TRBD1|TRBV12-5
CASGQGVNEQFF
TGTGCTAGTGGACAGGGGGTCAATGAGCAGTTCTTC
>TRBJ1-2|once|-|TRBV9
CASSASGSGSRGYTF
TGTGCCAGCAGCGCGTCAGGTTCGGGGTCGCGTGGCTACACCTTC
>TRBJ1-2|-|-|TRBV3-1/TRBV3-2
CASSQGGPRGGGYTF
TGTGCCAGCAGCCAAGGCGGCCCCCGCGGGGGTGGCTACACCTTC
>TRBJ2-6|once|-|TRBV3-1/TRBV3-2
CASSRQSLSGANVLTF
TGTGCCAGCAGCCGGCAGTCGCTCTCTGGGGCCAACGTCCTGACTTTC
>TRBJ1-3|-|TRBD1|TRBV30
CAWSPSGQAPAGNTIYF
TGTGCCTGGAGTCCCTCTGGACAGGCTCCCGCTGGAAACACCATATATTTT
>TRBJ2-6|-|-|TRBV5-1
CASSPQGTGANVLTF
TGCGCCAGCAGCCCCCAGGGTACTGGGGCCAACGTCCTGACTTTC
>TRBJ2-1|-|TRBD2|TRBV7-9
CASSRGVPNEQFF
TGTGCCAGCTCCCGGGGGGTTCCAAATGAGCAGTTCTTC
>TRBJ2-5|-|TRBD2|TRBV2
CASSEGLALGETQYF
TGTGCCAGCAGTGAGGGACTAGCGCTAGGAGAGACCCAGTACTTC
>TRBJ2-5|-|TRBD1|TRBV13
CASSAYRGYQETQYF
TGTGCCAGCAGCGCCTACAGGGGCTACCAAGAGACCCAGTACTTC
>TRBJ1-1|-|-|TRBV5-1
CASSPSSGNNEAFF
TGCGCCAGCAGCCCTTCATCAGGGAACAATGAAGCTTTCTTT
>TRBJ2-7|-|TRBD1|TRBV19
CASSTGTGDYEQYF
TGTGCCTCCTCGACCGGGACAGGGGATTACGAGCAGTACTTC
>TRBJ1-1|-|-|TRBV6-1
CASSEGKGGLNTEAFF
TGTGCCAGCAGTGAAGGGAAAGGAGGGCTGAACACTGAAGCTTTCTTT
>TRBJ2-3|-|TRBD2|TRBV5-4
CASSSPGLAGPTDTQYF
TGTGCCAGCAGCTCTCCAGGACTAGCGGGGCCTACAGATACGCAGTATTTT
>TRBJ2-1|-|TRBD2|TRBV4-1
CASSQDLGLMFF
TGCGCCAGCAGCCAAGATTTGGGACTAATGTTCTTC
>TRBJ2-7|-|-|TRBV15
CATSRHGQTYEQYF
TGTGCCACCAGCAGACACGGACAAACCTACGAGCAGTACTTC
>TRBJ2-3|-|-|TRBV11-2
CASSFSSDTQYF
TGTGCCAGCAGCTTCTCTAGTGATACGCAGTATTTT
>TRBJ2-7|-|TRBD2|TRBV18
CASSVTGGSSYEQYF
TGTGCCAGCTCAGTCACCGGGGGGAGCTCCTACGAGCAGTACTTC
>TRBJ1-4|-|-|TRBV15
CATKPGQVIEKLFF
TGTGCCACAAAACCGGGACAAGTCATCGAAAAACTGTTTTTT
>TRBJ2-7|-|TRBD2|TRBV2
CASESGVFPAYEQYF
TGTGCCAGCGAAAGCGGGGTCTTCCCCGCCTACGAGCAGTACTTC
>TRBJ1-4|-|-|TRBV11-2
CASSFYPSRQGLPNEKLFF
TGTGCCAGCAGCTTCTATCCCTCGAGGCAGGGTCTACCTAATGAAAAACTGTTTTTT
>TRBJ2-2|-|-|TRBV10-1
CASSVYRAGELFF
TGCGCCAGCAGTGTATACAGGGCTGGGGAGCTGTTTTTT
>TRBJ1-1|-|-|TRBV12-5
CASGLSTGNTEAFF
TGTGCTAGTGGTTTGTCAACAGGGAACACTGAAGCTTTCTTT
>TRBJ2-5|-|TRBD2|TRBV4-3
CASSQDLAGYATQYF
TGCGCCAGCAGCCAAGATCTAGCGGGGTACGCGACCCAGTACTTC
>TRBJ1-2|-|-|TRBV2
CASRLDSNYGYTF
TGTGCCAGCAGGCTGGACAGTAACTATGGCTACACCTTC
>TRBJ1-4|once|-|TRBV6-6
CASSPSTNEKLFF
TGTGCCAGCAGTCCCTCAACTAATGAAAAACTGTTTTTT
>TRBJ1-2|-|TRBD1|TRBV4-1
CASSRGQGAYGYTF
TGCGCCAGCAGCCGAGGACAGGGGGCGTACGGCTACACCTTC
>TRBJ1-5|-|TRBD1|TRBV15
CATSRVRGGRQPQHF
TGTGCCACCAGCAGAGTAAGAGGGGGCAGACAGCCCCAGCATTTT
>TRBJ2-5|-|TRBD1|TRBV5-1
CASRNPGQGAGETQYF
TGCGCCAGCAGGAATCCGGGACAGGGGGCAGGGGAGACCCAGTACTTC
>TRBJ2-2|-|-|TRBV5-1
CASSLRDGRLAHENTGELFF
TGCGCCAGCAGCTTGAGGGATGGGAGGCTAGCCCACGAGAACACCGGGGAGCTGTTTTTT
>TRBJ1-4|-|TRBD1|TRBV27
CASSGRQGWKLFF
TGTGCCAGCAGTGGCAGACAGGGTTGGAAACTGTTTTTT
>TRBJ2-3|once|TRBD2|TRBV11-2
CASSLWTSSPDTQYF
TGTGCCAGCAGCCTATGGACTAGCTCCCCAGATACGCAGTATTTT
>TRBJ1-6|-|-|TRBV3-1/TRBV3-2
CASSQVSESPLHF
TGTGCCAGCAGCCAAGTTAGCGAGTCACCCCTCCACTTT
>TRBJ2-1|-|-|TRBV27
CASSSEAYNEQFF
TGTGCCAGCAGTTCGGAGGCTTACAATGAGCAGTTCTTC
>TRBJ2-5|-|TRBD1|TRBV29-1
CSVGPGTGRETQYF
TGCAGCGTTGGGCCCGGGACAGGGAGGGAGACCCAGTACTTC
>TRBJ2-7|-|TRBD1|TRBV4-3
CASSPGTGSYEQYF
TGCGCCAGCAGCCCCGGGACAGGATCCTACGAGCAGTACTTC
>TRBJ1-2|-|TRBD1|TRBV6-6
CASRPDRGLSYGYTF
TGTGCCAGCAGACCAGACAGGGGGCTTAGCTATGGCTACACCTTC
>TRBJ2-7|-|TRBD1|TRBV7-2
CASSRRQGEAYEQYF
TGTGCCAGCAGCCGTCGACAGGGGGAGGCCTACGAGCAGTACTTC
>TRBJ2-7|-|-|TRBV7-6
CASSSAFTGEQYF
TGTGCCAGCAGCTCCGCGTTCACCGGCGAGCAGTACTTC
>TRBJ2-2|-|TRBD1|TRBV12-5
CASGKGTGGSWGTGELFF
TGTGCTAGTGGTAAAGGGACAGGGGGCTCCTGGGGCACCGGGGAGCTGTTTTTT